This entry is about one T cell receptor (beta chain). The specificity of this receptor is unknown. No much larger clone exists at a distance of one base, and base qualities are not known. The germline ends are 13 bases apart after V is trimmed by 6 bases and J by 1 base. CDR1 and CDR2 are drawn from the germline V gene: MDHEN, SYDVKM. The CDR3 numbers 14 residues from cysteine through phenylalanine. Only the CDR3 region is kept as DNA, spanning 42 bases read in frame from base 1. This entry belongs to a study of blood T cell repertoires in COVID-19 (dated by TCRdb to 2020 to 2021). For the study in its entirety: The collaborator samples originated in the United States, Italy and Spain and spanned the acute and convalescent phases of COVID-19. The prospective study material was composed of cDNA or gDNA derived from T cells, B-cell-depleted T cells, or PBMCs. Subjects who had been exposed to COVID-19, were actively infected with it, or had recovered from it provided the deeply sampled blood TCRbeta repertoires that made up the dataset. The repertoires were made available in a free public database intended to serve as a resource for research on the immune response to SARS-CoV-2. Samples came from the ongoing ImmuneRACE study (first 160 participants) plus 1,254 subjects from 6 global collaborators. Nearly every sample came with metadata listing a de-identified subject ID, COVID-19 status, age in years and sex. Where available, HLA class I and class II types were taken from metadata supplied by the sample provider and were not determined by assay-based typing. Beyond this particular receptor, the publication reports: The amount of clinical and demographic metadata varied by source and participant and was provided uncurated.

TCRbeta CDR3 regions were amplified from genomic DNA by means of the immunoSEQ Assay, a bias-controlled multiplex PCR. The paper's data handling went like this. Within the assay, amplification of reference gene primers was used to estimate how many nucleated cells each sample contained. Sequence reads were collapsed and filtered to measure the absolute abundance of every unique TCRbeta CDR3 rearrangement. For each sample, productive Simpson clonality was calculated as the square root of Simpson's diversity index over productive rearrangements. This is the immuneACCESS table as TCRdb keeps it, with only in-frame sequences that have V and J called. A part of the clones is gone; compared with another copy, unresolved V genes explain less than half, and the rest is unexplained. That table is the source of V, J and clone size, and D and trimming were worked out from the DNA. The sample yields about 190,000 clones; approximately 87% were counted once. Of the sample, about 12% falls within the top ten clones.

At one collaborating source in Seattle, patients were enrolled during active infection and were followed longitudinally through the course of disease. Each collaborating institution followed its own protocols to collect whole blood in K2EDTA tubes. For TCRbeta analysis, collaborators shipped samples in one of three forms: frozen whole blood, isolated PBMCs, or DNA extracted from either of those sample types. Material: peripheral blood. The TCR was taken from an older woman with COVID-19, enrolled during active disease. Recombination joined TRBV28 with TRBJ2-7; D gene: possibly TRBD1, on 6 matching bases. The DNA sequence is as follows: TGTGCCAGCAGCCGACAGGCGAATTCCTACGAGCAGTACTTC. Translated, it gives CASSRQANSYEQYF.